The 27 T cell receptor beta chains in this list originate from one sample, sequenced in a study of response to subunit inactivated influenza vaccine. In TCRdb, the RT-PCR reads were re-called with MiXCR into one record per CDR3 protein. The table shows 300,000 to 350,000 distinct CDR3 sequences, with 21% occurring only once. The specimen was PBMCs from blood, collected 21 months after vaccination. The receptors stem from a man between 50 and 75 years old who received an inactivated influenza vaccine.

The CDR3 DNA is TGTGCCAGCTCACTAATTTGGGAGAGCACAGATACGCAGTATTTT. This translates into CASSLIWESTDTQYF. The J gene is TRBJ2-3, the V gene TRBV18, with D possibly TRBD2 on 5 matching bases. Germline loops: CDR1 KGHSH, CDR2 LQKENI. This CDR3 comprises 15 residues. V was pared by 4 bases and J by 0 bases, with 11 bases between. The variable domain in full, completed from reference TRBV18 and TRBJ2-3, reads NAGVMQNPRHLVRRRGQEARLRCSPMKGHSHVYWYRQLPEEGLKFMVYLQKENIIDESGMPKERFSAEFPKEGPSILRIQQVVRGDSAAYFCASSLIWESTDTQYFGPGTRLTVL.

There are a few counts of this clonotype. The DNA is left out, because the CDR3 cannot be placed on it with certainty; the CDR3 is given as TCRdb lists it. The chain recombines TRBV5-1 with TRBJ1-2; TRBD1, the table's D call, was not compared with the DNA. With termini counted, the CDR3 has 14 amino acids. CDR1 SGHRS and CDR2 YFSETQ come from the germline V gene. CDR3: CASSLVQMSHGYTF.

This rearrangement joins TRBV20-1 to TRBJ1-6, with D uncertain. V shed 2 bases and J shed 4 bases, with 12 bases lying between them. Germline V gives CDR1 DFQATT, CDR2 SNEGSKA (reference sequence). The CDR3 spans 15 residues. The CDR3 is CSARRYPGYNSPLHF. CDR3 nucleotides: TGCAGTGCTAGACGGTATCCGGGTTATAATTCACCCCTCCACTTT.

This chain connects TRBV29-1 to TRBJ2-2, with 8 bases identical to TRBD1. Looked up from germline, CDR1 is SQVTM and CDR2 is ANQGSEA. V lost 4 bases to trimming and J lost 2 bases; unmatched junction nucleotides: 3. CDR3 size: 14 residues. CDR3 sequence: CSVADRANTGELFF. The DNA for the CDR3 is TGCAGCGTTGCGGACAGGGCAAACACCGGGGAGCTGTTTTTT.

This clonotype was seen more than once but under ten times. The gene calls are TRBV10-2 and TRBJ1-2; possibly TRBD1 for D (5 bases). CDR1 and CDR2 from the germline V gene are WSHSY and SAAADI. Deletions cut 3 bases from V and 4 bases from J, with 9 bases between. The CDR3 extends over 13 amino acids. This CDR3 reads CASSDQGAYGYTF. CDR3 in DNA: TGCGCCAGCAGTGACCAGGGTGCCTATGGCTACACCTTC.

This clonotype showed up just a few times. The J gene is TRBJ1-4, the V gene TRBV12-3 or TRBV12-4, with 7 positions matching TRBD1. This CDR3 has 15 amino acids. V trimming: 6 bases; J trimming: 7 bases; junction bases outside the gene matches: 11. In DNA, the CDR3 is TGTGCCAGCAGACGCAAAGGGGGCGCCGGTGAAAAACTGTTTTTT. It encodes CASRRKGGAGEKLFF.

The sample holds a few counts of this clonotype. The J gene is TRBJ2-3, the V gene TRBV15; 7 bases agree with TRBD1. The CDR3 loop spans 14 amino acids. Germline CDR1 is LNHNV and CDR2 is YYDKDF (reference sequence). The junction had 7 bases not matched to a gene; V was cut back by 4 bases and J by 6 bases. This chain's CDR3 is CATSKRRDSDTQYF. The CDR3 DNA reads as TGTGCCACCAGCAAACGCCGGGACAGTGATACGCAGTATTTT.

The rearrangement joins TRBV7-2 to TRBJ2-3; 7 nucleotides align to TRBD1. CDR1 is SGHTA and CDR2 is FQGNSA in the germline V gene. The CDR3 contains 16 residues. Germline trimming cut 5 bases from V and 4 bases from J; bases unmatched to any gene: 12. CDR3 DNA: TGTGCCAGCAGCGACCAGCCGGGACAGACCGCAGATACGCAGTATTTT. This translates into CASSDQPGQTADTQYF. Full variable domain (remainder filled in from reference TRBV7-2 and TRBJ2-3): GAGVSQSPSNKVTEKGKDVELRCDPISGHTALYWYRQSLGQGLEFLIYFQGNSAPDKSGLPSDRFSAERTGGSVSTLTIQRTQQEDSAVYLCASSDQPGQTADTQYFGPGTRLTVL.

The chain has TRBV15 and TRBJ1-5; 7 positions agree with TRBD1. CDR3 length: 15 residues. With 0 bases clipped from V and 2 bases from J, the junction kept 1 base outside the gene matches. Germline V gene sequence: CDR1 LNHNV, CDR2 YYDKDF (reference sequence). The CDR3: CATSRDTGGNQPQHF. In DNA form, the CDR3 reads TGTGCCACCAGCAGAGATACAGGGGGCAATCAGCCCCAGCATTTT.

The gene calls are TRBV29-1 and TRBJ2-7; possibly TRBD1 for D (5 bases). CDR1 and CDR2 (germline): SQVTM, ANQGSEA. CDR3 length equals 13 residues. With 4 bases removed from V and 2 bases from J, the gap between germline ends came to 12 bases. Written as DNA, the CDR3 is TGCAGCGTTGTGGGGCAGGGTGCCTACGAGCAGTACTTC. This codes for CSVVGQGAYEQYF.

The chain recombines TRBV18 with TRBJ1-4, with a weak D call TRBD1 (5 bases). The V end lost 3 bases, the J end lost 8 bases, and 13 bases lay between the germline ends. Germline V CDR1 and CDR2: KGHSH, LQKENI. This CDR3 is 14 amino acids long. CDR3 residues: CASSPGGTGEKLFF. DNA of the CDR3: TGTGCCAGCTCACCGGGGGGAACTGGGGAAAAACTGTTTTTT.

This clonotype appeared many times. The chain recombines TRBV4-1 with TRBJ2-1, with D perhaps matching TRBD1 (5 bases). V was shortened by 6 bases and J by 7 bases, with 7 bases between the two germline ends. The germline V gene encodes CDR1 MGHRA and CDR2 YSYEKL. This CDR3 region has 11 residues. CDR3 sequence (DNA): TGCGCCAGCAGTCACAGGAATGAGCAGTTCTTC. It specifies CASSHRNEQFF.

This clonotype was observed a few times. The chain has TRBV5-1 and TRBJ2-7; D gene uncertain. The CDR3 has 14 amino acids. Germline V gives CDR1 SGHRS, CDR2 YFSETQ. V lost 0 bases, J lost 4 bases, and 11 bases lay in between. The CDR3 DNA reads TGCGCCAGCAGCTTGGGGGCCACTGATTACGAGCAGTACTTC. Encoded protein: CASSLGATDYEQYF.

This clonotype was picked up a small number of times. In DNA, the CDR3 is TGTGCCACCAATCGGCCAGAGGCAACTAATGAAAAACTGTTTTTT. Amino acids: CATNRPEATNEKLFF. The genes are TRBV7-9 and TRBJ1-4, with D unresolved. With 10 bases removed from V and 0 bases from J, the gap between germline ends came to 15 bases. CDR3 length: 15 residues. Germline CDR1 is SEHNR and CDR2 is FQNEAQ (reference sequence).

This rearrangement joins TRBV29-1 to TRBJ2-1, with D hard to call. The germline CDR1 and CDR2 sequences are SQVTM and ANQGSEA. CDR3 size: 15 residues. The ends were cut back, 1 base at V and 4 bases at J, with 14 bases in the middle. CDR3 in amino acids: CSVEGLAERYNEQFF. For the CDR3, the DNA is TGCAGCGTTGAAGGGTTGGCGGAGAGATACAATGAGCAGTTCTTC.

The chain carries TRBV19 and TRBJ2-1; TRBD1 aligns across 7 bases. CDR1 and CDR2 (germline): LNHDA, SQIVND (reference sequence). The V and J ends lost 8 bases and 6 bases, in that order; junction bases with no gene match: 7. There are 13 residues in the CDR3. The CDR3 reads CASSHRDSNEQFF. The CDR3, as DNA: TGTGCCAGTTCACACCGGGACAGCAATGAGCAGTTCTTC.

The DNA of the CDR3 is TGCAGCACAGGACAGGGTTATGGCACAGATACGCAGTATTTT. As protein: CSTGQGYGTDTQYF. The chain has TRBV29-1 and TRBJ2-3; 8 bases agree with TRBD1. Germline assignment: CDR1 SQVTM and CDR2 ANQGSEA. The V and J ends lost 8 bases and 1 base, in that order; junction bases with no gene match: 8. CDR3 size: 14 residues.

The chain couples TRBV15 to TRBJ2-5; 7 bases line up with TRBD2. Germline V gene sequence: CDR1 LNHNV, CDR2 YYDKDF (reference sequence). There are 14 residues in the CDR3. The V segment lost 1 base and the J segment 5 bases; nucleotides outside the gene matches: 4. The chain's CDR3 is CATSRVPSGETQYF. The CDR3 nucleotides read TGTGCCACCAGCAGAGTTCCTAGCGGCGAGACCCAGTACTTC.

The chain combines TRBV3-1 with TRBJ2-2, with 9 nucleotides matching TRBD1. Germline V gene sequence: CDR1 LGHDT, CDR2 YNNKEL (reference sequence). The CDR3 runs to 14 residues. J gave up 5 bases and V 7 bases, and 5 bases lay outside the gene matches. DNA of the CDR3: TGTGCCAGCACGGGACAGGGATTAACCGGGGAGCTGTTTTTT. It specifies CASTGQGLTGELFF.

The V gene is TRBV9, the J gene TRBJ2-7; 9 nucleotides line up with TRBD2. The germline V gene has CDR1 SGDLS and CDR2 YYNGEE. The CDR3 runs 15 residues. The trim removed 4 bases at V and 2 bases at J, leaving 7 bases unmatched. CDR3 protein: CASSQGTSIPYEQYF. CDR3 bases: TGTGCCAGCAGCCAGGGGACTAGCATTCCCTACGAGCAGTACTTC. The full variable domain, its missing parts supplied by reference TRBV9 and TRBJ2-7, is DSGVTQTPKHLITATGQRVTLRCSPRSGDLSVYWYQQSLDQGLQFLIQYYNGEERAKGNILERFSAQQFPDLHSELNLSSLELGDSALYFCASSQGTSIPYEQYFGPGTRLTVT.

The chain is built from TRBV20-1 and TRBJ2-1; TRBD2 matches 9 bases. In germline, CDR1 is DFQATT, CDR2 SNEGSKA (reference sequence). This CDR3 is 16 amino acids long. Trimming cost V 3 bases and J 7 bases; bases outside gene matches: 13. CDR3 loop: CSARRGGRARTNEQFF. Here the CDR3 DNA reads TGCAGTGCTAGGAGGGGCGGGAGGGCCAGGACGAATGAGCAGTTCTTC.

The chain joins TRBV7-2 to TRBJ1-2, with a possible D match to TRBD1 (6 bases). Per the germline V gene, CDR1 is SGHTA and CDR2 is FQGNSA. Between the trimmed V and J ends, which lost 5 bases and 4 bases, there was a span of 11 bases. The CDR3 extends over 13 amino acids. The CDR3 DNA sequence: TGTGCCAGCAGCCCCGGACAGTTCTATGGCTACACCTTC. It specifies CASSPGQFYGYTF.

The J gene is TRBJ2-7, the V gene TRBV2, with 8 bases fitting TRBD2. The trim removed 0 bases at V and 4 bases at J, leaving 8 bases unmatched. The CDR3 is 16 residues long. Germline loops: CDR1 SNHLY, CDR2 FYNNEI. CDR3 bases: TGTGCCAGCAGTGAAGCGAGGGTAGCGGGACTTTACGAGCAGTACTTC. Translation gives CASSEARVAGLYEQYF.

This clonotype was seen more than once but under ten times. The chain combines TRBV6-2 or TRBV6-3 with TRBJ2-1; the match to TRBD2 covers 16 bases. Germline V CDR1 and CDR2: MNHEY, SVGEGT. With 6 bases clipped from V and 15 bases from J, the junction kept 11 bases outside the gene matches. This CDR3 spans 15 amino acids. This CDR3 is CASRPPGLAGGPGFF. DNA for the CDR3: TGTGCCAGCAGGCCCCCGGGACTAGCGGGAGGGCCCGGGTTCTTC.

Concerning this clonotype itself: Germline is not matched at one junction end, which may reflect a read error. The J gene is TRBJ2-5, the V gene TRBV18; a possible D gene is TRBD1 (6 bases). The V gene's germline CDR1 is KGHSH and CDR2 LQKENI. The CDR3 consists of 15 residues. The DNA for the CDR3 is TGTGCCAGCTCGCCGCAACCCGACCCCACCGGGACACCTCGCTTC. It yields the protein CASSPQPDPTGTPRF.

The V call is TRBV11-2, the J call TRBJ2-2; TRBD2 agrees at 9 bases. CDR1 and CDR2 (germline): SGHAT, FQNNGV. After removal of 2 bases from V and 2 bases from J, the junction contained 12 bases not matched to a gene. The CDR3 is 19 amino acids. This CDR3 is CASSLFFAASGNNTGELFF. CDR3 in DNA: TGTGCCAGCAGCTTATTCTTCGCGGCTAGCGGGAACAACACCGGGGAGCTGTTTTTT. The whole variable domain, filled in from reference TRBV11-2 and TRBJ2-2, reads EAGVAQSPRYKIIEKRQSVAFWCNPISGHATLYWYQQILGQGPKLLIQFQNNGVVDDSQLPKDRFSAERLKGVDSTLKIQPAKLEDSAVYLCASSLFFAASGNNTGELFFGEGSRLTVL.

This clonotype was observed many times. The chain joins TRBV27 to TRBJ1-6; a possible D gene is TRBD1 (6 bases). The CDR3 is made up of 17 amino acids. With 6 bases removed from V and 0 bases from J, the gap between germline ends came to 15 bases. Germline values: CDR1 MNHEY, CDR2 SMNVEV (reference sequence). CDR3 DNA: TGTGCCAGCAGAAACCGGGACACGAGCTCCTATAATTCACCCCTCCACTTT. Its protein is CASRNRDTSSYNSPLHF.